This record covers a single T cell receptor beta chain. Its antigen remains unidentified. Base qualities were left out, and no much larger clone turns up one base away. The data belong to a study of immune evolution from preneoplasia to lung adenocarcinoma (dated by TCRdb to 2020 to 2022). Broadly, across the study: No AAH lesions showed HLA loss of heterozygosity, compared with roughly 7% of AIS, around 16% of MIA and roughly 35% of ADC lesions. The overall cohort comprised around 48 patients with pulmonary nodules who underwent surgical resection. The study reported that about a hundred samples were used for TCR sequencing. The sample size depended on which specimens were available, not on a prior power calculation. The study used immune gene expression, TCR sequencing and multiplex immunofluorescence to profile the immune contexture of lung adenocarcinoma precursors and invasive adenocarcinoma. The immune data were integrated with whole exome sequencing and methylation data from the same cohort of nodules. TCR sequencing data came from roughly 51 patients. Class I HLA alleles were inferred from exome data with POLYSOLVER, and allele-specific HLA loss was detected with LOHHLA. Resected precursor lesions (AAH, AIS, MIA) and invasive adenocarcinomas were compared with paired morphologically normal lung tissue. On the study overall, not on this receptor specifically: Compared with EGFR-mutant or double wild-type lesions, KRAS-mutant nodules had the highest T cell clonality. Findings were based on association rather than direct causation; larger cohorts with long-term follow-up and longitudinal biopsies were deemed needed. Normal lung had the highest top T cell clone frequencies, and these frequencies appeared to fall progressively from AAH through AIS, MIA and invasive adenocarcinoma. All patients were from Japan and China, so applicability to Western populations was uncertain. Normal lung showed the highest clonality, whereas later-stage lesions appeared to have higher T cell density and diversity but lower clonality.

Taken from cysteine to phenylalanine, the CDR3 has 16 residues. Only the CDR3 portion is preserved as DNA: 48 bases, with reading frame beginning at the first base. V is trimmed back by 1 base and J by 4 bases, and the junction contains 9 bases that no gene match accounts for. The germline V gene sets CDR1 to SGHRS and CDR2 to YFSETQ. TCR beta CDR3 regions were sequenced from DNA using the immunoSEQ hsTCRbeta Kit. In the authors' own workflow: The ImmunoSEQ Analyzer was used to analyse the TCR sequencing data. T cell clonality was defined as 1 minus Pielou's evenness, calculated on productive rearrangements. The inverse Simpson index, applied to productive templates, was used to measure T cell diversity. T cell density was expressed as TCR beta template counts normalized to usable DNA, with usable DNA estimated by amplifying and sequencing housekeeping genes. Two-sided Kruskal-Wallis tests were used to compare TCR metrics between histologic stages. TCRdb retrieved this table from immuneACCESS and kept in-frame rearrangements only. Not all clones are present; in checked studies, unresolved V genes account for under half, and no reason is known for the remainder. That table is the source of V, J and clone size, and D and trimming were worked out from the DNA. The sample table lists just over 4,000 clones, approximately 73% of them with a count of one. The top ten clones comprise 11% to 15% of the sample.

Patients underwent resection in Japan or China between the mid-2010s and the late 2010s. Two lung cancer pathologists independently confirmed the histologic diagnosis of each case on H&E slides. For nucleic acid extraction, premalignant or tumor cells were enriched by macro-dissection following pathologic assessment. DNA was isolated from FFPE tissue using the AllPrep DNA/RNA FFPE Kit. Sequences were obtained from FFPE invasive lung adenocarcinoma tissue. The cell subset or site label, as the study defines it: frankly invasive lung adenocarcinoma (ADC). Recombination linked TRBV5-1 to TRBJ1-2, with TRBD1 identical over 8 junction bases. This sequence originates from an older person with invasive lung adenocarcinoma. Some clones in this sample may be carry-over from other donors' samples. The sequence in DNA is TGCGCCAGCAGCTTGACCACCGGGACAGGCTCCTATGGCTACACCTTC. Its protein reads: CASSLTTGTGSYGYTF.